The 25 T cell receptor beta chains below come from one sample, sequenced in a study of beta chain features in type 1 diabetes. Their antigen targets remain unknown. The isolated RNA, all of it, was reverse transcribed, so expressed TCRB transcripts were what got sequenced. Produced via immunoSEQ multiplex PCR; TCRdb's table is partial and in-frame only. The sample records roughly 700,000 clones, 13% being singletons. General study results and limits: Patients with Type 1 diabetes showed moderately but significantly shorter TCRB CDR3s in all four CD4+ subsets.

The source material was naive CD4+ T cells from blood. All receptors come from a man in his late teens or twenties with type 1 diabetes.

The V and J genes are TRBV29-1 and TRBJ1-4, with a possible D match to TRBD1 (6 bases). Looked up from germline, CDR1 is SQVTM and CDR2 is ANQGSEA. The CDR3 runs to 15 residues. V shed 4 bases and J shed 4 bases, with 16 bases lying between them. Here the CDR3 reads CSVVMWTDFNEKLFF. CDR3 nucleotide sequence: TGCAGCGTTGTTATGTGGACAGACTTTAATGAAAAACTGTTTTTT.

This clone has only a few counts. The rearrangement links TRBV2 to TRBJ1-1; the D gene is possibly TRBD1 (5 bases). There are 14 residues in the CDR3. V lost 8 bases, J lost 0 bases, and 13 bases lay in between. CDR1 is SNHLY and CDR2 is FYNNEI in the germline V gene. CDR3 in amino acids: CASGLGRLNTEAFF. The CDR3 region has the DNA TGTGCCAGCGGGCTGGGACGGCTGAACACTGAAGCTTTCTTT.

The table lists this clone with a few counts. J is TRBJ2-4 and V is TRBV25-1; weak D call: TRBD2 (5 bases). The CDR3 runs to 14 residues. CDR1 is MGHDK and CDR2 is SYGVNS in the germline V gene. Trimming shortened V by 5 bases and J by 8 bases, and 16 bases separated the two germline ends. The CDR3 protein is CASSPDGKRDIQYF. The CDR3 nucleotides are TGTGCCAGCAGTCCCGACGGTAAGAGGGACATTCAGTACTTC.

The rearrangement links TRBV7-2 to TRBJ2-1; the D gene could be TRBD1 or TRBD2 (5 bases each). There are 16 residues in the CDR3. The germline V gene encodes CDR1 SGHTA and CDR2 FQGNSA. Trimming left V 6 bases short and J 8 bases short, with 23 bases between. CDR3 sequence (DNA): TGTGCCAGCAGATGGGGGTTGAGGGAACCCGGGGATGAGCAGTTCTTC. Translated, it gives CASRWGLREPGDEQFF.

This clone was seen more than once but under ten times. The chain employs TRBV29-1 and TRBJ1-4, with D unresolved. The CDR3 is made up of 12 amino acids. From germline, CDR1 is SQVTM and CDR2 ANQGSEA. The V end was cut by 5 bases, the J end by 5 bases, with 9 bases between. The CDR3 nucleotides are TGCAGCGTTAAATCGACCAATGAAAAACTGTTTTTT. It codes for CSVKSTNEKLFF.

The rearrangement joins TRBV6-1 to TRBJ1-2; 9 bases are shared with TRBD1. Trimming cost V 4 bases and J 8 bases; bases outside gene matches: 8. Germline V gene data show CDR1 as MNHNS and CDR2 as SASEGT. CDR3 size: 14 residues. The CDR3 loop is CASSVSQGARGYTF. For the CDR3, the DNA is TGTGCCAGCAGTGTTTCACAGGGGGCAAGAGGCTACACCTTC.

This clone was counted between two and nine times. CDR3 in DNA: TGTGCCAGCAGTGAGCCGGACAGGGTACGGGGAGATACGCAGTATTTT. Its protein product is CASSEPDRVRGDTQYF. The genes are TRBV25-1 and TRBJ2-3, with 8 positions matching TRBD1. With 3 bases clipped from V and 5 bases from J, the junction kept 10 bases outside the gene matches. There are 16 residues in the CDR3. Germline V lookup: CDR1 MGHDK, CDR2 SYGVNS.

The CDR3 here is CAIGTSGVSYEQYF. The CDR3 bases are TGTGCCATCGGGACTAGCGGGGTATCCTACGAGCAGTACTTC. V gene TRBV28 combines with J gene TRBJ2-7; TRBD2 matches 13 bases. The germline V gene has CDR1 MDHEN and CDR2 SYDVKM. V was pared by 10 bases and J by 1 base, with 4 bases of the junction left unmatched. The CDR3 spans 14 residues.

CDR3: CASSSTVGNTIYF. In DNA, the CDR3 is TGTGCCAGCAGTTCCACCGTCGGAAACACCATATATTTT. The V and J genes are TRBV28 and TRBJ1-3; no definite D call. V lost 4 bases and J 4 bases, leaving 8 bases between the germline ends. Germline CDR1 MDHEN, CDR2 SYDVKM. The length of the CDR3 is 13 residues.

This clone was counted between two and nine times. At the DNA level, this CDR3 is encoded by other sequences in the same sample as well. This CDR3 is CASSLGQEGTGELFF. DNA of the CDR3: TGCGCCAGCAGCCTGGGACAGGAAGGAACCGGGGAGCTGTTTTTT. The chain employs TRBV5-1 and TRBJ2-2, with TRBD1 matching 8 bases. The junction had 7 bases not matched to a gene; V was cut back by 4 bases and J by 5 bases. CDR1 and CDR2 (germline): SGHRS, YFSETQ. The CDR3 consists of 15 residues.

This clone has only a few counts. The genes are TRBV30 and TRBJ2-5; D is perhaps TRBD1 (5 bases). The CDR3 length is 12 residues. The V and J ends lost 4 bases and 10 bases respectively, with 16 bases between them. The V gene's germline CDR1 is GTSNPN and CDR2 SVGIG (reference sequence). CDR3 sequence: CAWKTYGALQYF. CDR3 nucleotide sequence: TGTGCCTGGAAAACCTATGGGGCCCTCCAGTACTTC.

This clone occurred a few times. The chain couples TRBV10-3 to TRBJ2-5; a weak D match, TRBD1 (6 bases). Looked up from germline, CDR1 is ENHRY and CDR2 is SYGVKD. This CDR3 spans 12 amino acids. V gave up 6 bases and J gave up 5 bases, with 10 bases separating them. CDR3 DNA: TGTGCCATCAGGGACAGTTCGGAGACCCAGTACTTC. Its protein is CAIRDSSETQYF.

The V gene is TRBV5-4, the J gene TRBJ2-3; 12 nucleotides match TRBD2. The germline V gene has CDR1 SGHNT and CDR2 YYREEE (reference sequence). This CDR3 is 16 amino acids long. V shed 1 base and J 5 bases; nucleotides not matched to a gene: 5. CDR3 nucleotide sequence: TGTGCCAGCAGCTTGAAGGGACTAGCGGGTCTAGATACGCAGTATTTT. This gives the protein CASSLKGLAGLDTQYF. The variable domain in full, completed from reference TRBV5-4 and TRBJ2-3, reads ETGVTQSPTHLIKTRGQQVTLRCSSQSGHNTVSWYQQALGQGPQFIFQYYREEENGRGNFPPRFSGLQFPNYSSELNVNALELDDSALYLCASSLKGLAGLDTQYFGPGTRLTVL.

Concerning this clone itself: At the DNA level, this CDR3 is encoded by other sequences in the same sample as well. The chain carries TRBV2 and TRBJ1-2; D gene uncertain. V lost 0 bases, J lost 2 bases, and 1 base lay in between. The CDR3 consists of 12 residues. Germline-derived CDR1 and CDR2 are SNHLY and FYNNEI. The CDR3 is CASSEANYGYTF. The CDR3 DNA follows: TGTGCCAGCAGTGAAGCAAACTATGGCTACACCTTC.

The sample holds a few counts of this clone. The gene calls are TRBV2 and TRBJ2-4; 7 bases match TRBD2. V lost 10 bases, J lost 4 bases, and 10 bases stayed unmatched. From germline, CDR1 is SNHLY and CDR2 FYNNEI. The CDR3 length is 14 residues. CDR3 nucleotide sequence: TGTGCCACCCGGCGCTGGGGGGGTAAAAACATTCAGTACTTC. Translation: CATRRWGGKNIQYF.

This clone occurred a few times. The identical CDR3 is also encoded by other nucleotide sequences in the sample. The chain couples TRBV5-1 to TRBJ2-5; TRBD1 matches at 7 bases. V lost 3 bases, J lost 4 bases, and 3 bases stayed unmatched. The V gene's germline CDR1 is SGHRS and CDR2 YFSETQ. This CDR3 is built from 13 residues. CDR3 coding DNA: TGCGCCAGCAGCTCGACAGGGCTAGAGACCCAGTACTTC. It encodes CASSSTGLETQYF.

V is TRBV7-2 and J is TRBJ1-6; D remains ambiguous. The germline V and J ends were trimmed by 4 bases and 9 bases, with 13 bases remaining between them. Per germline, CDR1 SGHTA and CDR2 FQGNSA. The CDR3 covers 14 residues. CDR3 residues: CASSYGTGSSPLHF. The CDR3 DNA follows: TGTGCCAGCAGCTACGGCACCGGCAGTTCACCCCTCCACTTT.

This clone was detected only a few times. The chain carries TRBV19 and TRBJ2-7; no reliable D call. V was clipped by 6 bases and J by 1 base, with 16 bases between them. Germline V gene sequence: CDR1 LNHDA, CDR2 SQIVND (reference sequence). The CDR3 extends over 15 amino acids. The CDR3 spells CASSDSTGPSYEQYF. In nucleotides, the CDR3 is TGTGCCAGTAGCGATTCGACGGGTCCGTCCTACGAGCAGTACTTC.

The V gene is TRBV19, the J gene TRBJ2-1, with D possibly TRBD2 on 6 matching bases. V was trimmed by 1 base and J by 8 bases, leaving 18 bases between them. CDR3 length equals 16 residues. Germline loops: CDR1 LNHDA, CDR2 SQIVND (reference sequence). CDR3 coding DNA: TGTGCCAGTAGTATAGGCGGGGCCACATGGGGCTATGAGCAGTTCTTC. Residues: CASSIGGATWGYEQFF.

The CDR3 reads CASSARLAGGYNEQFF. The CDR3 DNA reads as TGTGCCAGCAGTGCCAGACTAGCGGGGGGCTACAATGAGCAGTTCTTC. The chain joins TRBV6-4 to TRBJ2-1; 13 bases match TRBD2. CDR1 and CDR2 (germline): MRHNA, SNTAGT. The junction had 3 bases not matched to a gene; V was cut back by 4 bases and J by 3 bases. This CDR3 comprises 16 residues.

This clone was detected a few times. The gene calls are TRBV6-5 and TRBJ1-2, with TRBD1 matching over 7 bases. Germline CDR1 MNHEY, CDR2 SVGAGI. This CDR3 region has 12 residues. V shed 4 bases and J 10 bases; nucleotides not matched to a gene: 6. CDR3 sequence (DNA): TGTGCCAGCAGTTCACGGGACAGTTCCTACACCTTC. Translation gives CASSSRDSSYTF.

This clone was detected only a few times. The J gene is TRBJ1-2, the V gene TRBV4-1; 7 nucleotides agree with TRBD1. After removal of 0 bases from V and 6 bases from J, the junction contained 4 bases not matched to a gene. CDR1 is MGHRA, CDR2 YSYEKL, per germline. This CDR3 contains 14 residues. CDR3 loop: CASSQEVTGHGYTF. In nucleotides, the CDR3 is TGCGCCAGCAGCCAAGAAGTGACAGGGCATGGCTACACCTTC.

The chain has TRBV10-3 and TRBJ1-1; 8 nucleotides match TRBD1. Germline-derived CDR1 and CDR2 are ENHRY and SYGVKD. Germline trimming cut 6 bases from V and 1 base from J; bases unmatched to any gene: 7. This CDR3 is built from 15 residues. Written as DNA, the CDR3 is TGTGCCATCAGAGCCCAGGGGGCCGGGAACACTGAAGCTTTCTTT. Encoded protein: CAIRAQGAGNTEAFF.

The chain joins TRBV5-6 to TRBJ1-6; the D is unclear. Germline lookup yields CDR1 SGHDT and CDR2 YYEEEE. The CDR3 extends over 12 amino acids. Deletions cut 1 base from V and 12 bases from J, with 8 bases between. CDR3 residues: CASSLSSGPLHF. CDR3 nucleotide sequence: TGTGCCAGCAGCTTGTCATCGGGACCCCTCCACTTT.

This clone turned up a few times. The CDR3 nucleotides are TGTGCCAGCAGCCCCCGAAGAGGGAGCTCCTACGAGCAGTACTTC. Its protein product is CASSPRRGSSYEQYF. J is TRBJ2-7 and V is TRBV7-6; possible D gene TRBD2, 5 bases. There are 15 residues in the CDR3. V was cut by 5 bases and J by 0 bases, with 14 bases left in between. Germline V gene lookup returns CDR1 SGHVS and CDR2 FNYEAQ.